The 14 T cell receptor beta chains given below trace back to one sample, sequenced in a study of blood T cell repertoires in COVID-19. The table came from immunoSEQ multiplex PCR; TCRdb's copy has only in-frame clones and leaves some out. Here the sample spans about 150,000 clones, about four fifths being singletons. Input material: peripheral blood. These receptors all stem from a man between 60 and 75 years old with acute or convalescent COVID-19.

The chain is built from TRBV7-2 and TRBJ1-2; 8 bases are a match to TRBD1. In germline, CDR1 is SGHTA, CDR2 FQGNSA. J gave up 4 bases and V 2 bases, and 3 bases lay outside the gene matches. This CDR3 is built from 14 residues. CDR3 DNA sequence: TGTGCCAGCAGCTTAAAAGGACAGGGCTATGGCTACACCTTC. This gives the protein CASSLKGQGYGYTF. Full variable domain (remainder filled in from reference TRBV7-2 and TRBJ1-2): GAGVSQSPSNKVTEKGKDVELRCDPISGHTALYWYRQSLGQGLEFLIYFQGNSAPDKSGLPSDRFSAERTGGSVSTLTIQRTQQEDSAVYLCASSLKGQGYGYTFGSGTRLTVV.

The rearrangement links TRBV20-1 to TRBJ2-5; no clear D gene. Trimming shortened V by 3 bases and J by 2 bases, and 13 bases separated the two germline ends. CDR1 DFQATT and CDR2 SNEGSKA come from the germline V gene (reference sequence). CDR3 length: 14 residues. The CDR3 DNA follows: TGCAGTGCTAGTTTGCCCAACTTGCAAGAGACCCAGTACTTC. It encodes CSASLPNLQETQYF.

The chain recombines TRBV10-1 with TRBJ2-7; possibly TRBD1 for D (5 bases). This CDR3 comprises 14 residues. The V gene lost 0 bases and the J gene lost 1 base, with 7 bases spanning the gap. In germline, CDR1 is WNHNN, CDR2 SYGVQD (reference sequence). Here the CDR3 reads CASSESWTSYEQYF. CDR3 nucleotide sequence: TGCGCCAGCAGTGAGTCGTGGACATCCTACGAGCAGTACTTC.

The chain has TRBV5-6 and TRBJ2-1; D not certain. V dropped 0 bases and J dropped 7 bases, with 11 bases sitting between them. The CDR3 runs 14 residues. From germline, CDR1 is SGHDT and CDR2 YYEEEE. In DNA, the CDR3 is TGTGCCAGCAGCTTGGTAGCTGGCACGAATGAGCAGTTCTTC. It encodes CASSLVAGTNEQFF. The variable domain in full, with the rest retrieved from reference TRBV5-6 and TRBJ2-1, is DAGVTQSPTHLIKTRGQQVTLRCSPKSGHDTVSWYQQALGQGPQFIFQYYEEEERQRGNFPDRFSGHQFPNYSSELNVNALLLGDSALYLCASSLVAGTNEQFFGPGTRLTVL.

There are a few counts of this clone. This rearrangement joins TRBV5-1 to TRBJ1-6, with D maybe TRBD1 (6 bases). V was trimmed by 0 bases and J by 5 bases, leaving 12 bases between them. The CDR3 sequence is 16 residues long. Germline-derived CDR1 and CDR2 are SGHRS and YFSETQ. CDR3 loop: CASSLAGGQNNSPLHF. The CDR3 coding sequence is TGCGCCAGCAGCTTGGCGGGAGGACAGAATAATTCACCCCTCCACTTT.

The chain links TRBV3-1 (or the pseudogene TRBV3-2) to TRBJ1-5, with D possibly matching TRBD1 (6 bases). The CDR3 contains 15 residues. The germline V and J ends were trimmed by 0 bases and 3 bases, with 9 bases remaining between them. Germline CDR1 is LGHDT and CDR2 is YNNKEL (reference sequence). The CDR3: CASSQETGFNQPQHF. The DNA of the CDR3 is TGTGCCAGCAGCCAAGAAACAGGGTTCAATCAGCCCCAGCATTTT.

Concerning this clone: Other nucleotide sequences in the sample specify the same CDR3. This chain links TRBV5-1 with TRBJ1-4; D is perhaps TRBD1 (5 bases). CDR3 length: 14 residues. Germline V CDR1 and CDR2: SGHRS, YFSETQ. V was shortened by 4 bases and J by 1 base, with 8 bases between the two germline ends. As DNA, the CDR3 is TGCGCCAGCAGCCTCCAGGGAACTAATGAAAAACTGTTTTTT. Translation: CASSLQGTNEKLFF. Full variable domain (outside the CDR3, taken from reference TRBV5-1 and TRBJ1-4): KAGVTQTPRYLIKTRGQQVTLSCSPISGHRSVSWYQQTPGQGLQFLFEYFSETQRNKGNFPGRFSGRQFSNSRSEMNVSTLELGDSALYLCASSLQGTNEKLFFGSGTQLSVL.

The V and J genes are TRBV3-1 (or the pseudogene TRBV3-2) and TRBJ2-3; D call uncertain. V was pared by 0 bases and J by 0 bases, with 13 bases between. The CDR3 sequence is 17 residues long. CDR1 and CDR2 (germline): LGHDT, YNNKEL (reference sequence). The CDR3, as DNA: TGTGCCAGCAGCCAAGATGATGGGTGGGCCAGCACAGATACGCAGTATTTT. Translating it yields CASSQDDGWASTDTQYF.

This clone was picked up a small number of times. The chain combines TRBV27 with TRBJ2-7; 13 nucleotides line up with TRBD2. Losses at the gene ends were 5 bases for V and 4 bases for J; bases not matched to a gene: 17. This CDR3 contains 19 residues. Per the germline V gene, CDR1 is MNHEY and CDR2 is SMNVEV (reference sequence). The CDR3 bases are TGTGCCAGCAGTCCTCCCCCGCGGACTAGCGGGAGCAAGACGTACGAGCAGTACTTC. It codes for CASSPPPRTSGSKTYEQYF.

The chain has TRBV2 and TRBJ1-2; TRBD1 matches 9 bases. V was pared by 6 bases and J by 8 bases, with 16 bases of the junction left unmatched. Per the germline V gene, CDR1 is SNHLY and CDR2 is FYNNEI. This CDR3 spans 16 amino acids. CDR3 sequence reads: CASRPGQGKGVWGYTF. The CDR3 DNA is TGTGCCAGCAGACCGGGACAGGGAAAGGGGGTGTGGGGCTACACCTTC.

The chain links TRBV25-1 to TRBJ1-6; D unclear. Trimming stripped 3 bases from V and 5 bases from J, with 11 bases between. The CDR3 has 15 amino acids. Germline values: CDR1 MGHDK, CDR2 SYGVNS. CDR3 in DNA: TGTGCCAGCAGTGAGTCAGGCCCGAATAATTCACCCCTCCACTTT. Protein product: CASSESGPNNSPLHF.

This clone occurred once. The chain has TRBV9 and TRBJ2-3; TRBD2 aligns across 8 bases. V lost 0 bases to trimming and J lost 2 bases; unmatched junction nucleotides: 5. The length of the CDR3 is 16 residues. Per germline, CDR1 SGDLS and CDR2 YYNGEE. CDR3 sequence: CASSVGRGGLTDTQYF. The CDR3 bases are TGTGCCAGCAGCGTAGGTCGGGGGGGGCTCACAGATACGCAGTATTTT.

The chain employs TRBV10-3 and TRBJ1-4; tentative D call: TRBD1 (5 bases). There are 13 residues in the CDR3. The V end lost 8 bases, the J end lost 3 bases, and 10 bases lay between the germline ends. CDR1 ENHRY and CDR2 SYGVKD come from the germline V gene. The CDR3 sequence: CAISGGANEKLFF. For the CDR3, the DNA is TGTGCCATCTCCGGGGGAGCTAATGAAAAACTGTTTTTT.

The genes are TRBV10-3 and TRBJ2-7; maybe TRBD1 (5 bases). Per the germline V gene, CDR1 is ENHRY and CDR2 is SYGVKD. V lost 0 bases and J 0 bases, leaving 6 bases between the germline ends. The CDR3 is made up of 14 amino acids. The CDR3 coding sequence is TGTGCCATCAGTGAGTCGACAGACTCCTACGAGCAGTACTTC. Its translation is CAISESTDSYEQYF.